The 11 T cell receptor beta chains in this list originate from one sample, sequenced in a study of blood T cell repertoires in COVID-19. Assay used: immunoSEQ multiplex PCR; TCRdb lists only in-frame clones, some missing. The profile shows some 140,000 clones, about 81% of them singletons. What was sequenced was PBMCs or T cells enriched from blood (not recorded which). These TCRs come from a man in his forties or fifties with acute COVID-19.

The chain has TRBV7-2 and TRBJ2-7; TRBD2 matches 12 bases. The CDR3 has 15 residues. The trim removed 6 bases at V and 1 base at J, leaving 4 bases unmatched. Per the germline V gene, CDR1 is SGHTA and CDR2 is FQGNSA. Here the CDR3 reads CASSNGLAGSYEQYF. The DNA for the CDR3 is TGTGCCAGCAGTAACGGACTAGCGGGATCCTACGAGCAGTACTTC.

The J gene is TRBJ1-5, the V gene TRBV3-1 (or the pseudogene TRBV3-2), with a weak D call TRBD1 (5 bases). V was trimmed by 3 bases and J by 4 bases, leaving 13 bases between them. Germline V gene lookup returns CDR1 LGHDT and CDR2 YNNKEL (reference sequence). This CDR3 is 15 amino acids long. The CDR3 reads CASSHSGGRNQPQHF. CDR3 bases: TGTGCCAGCAGCCATTCCGGGGGTCGTAATCAGCCCCAGCATTTT.

This clone appeared a single time. The chain employs TRBV10-3 and TRBJ2-2; maybe TRBD1 (6 bases). CDR3 length: 15 residues. V was shortened by 7 bases and J by 2 bases, with 14 bases between the two germline ends. Germline-derived CDR1 and CDR2 are ENHRY and SYGVKD. As DNA, the CDR3 is TGTGCCATCACCACAGGGATGGGAAACACCGGGGAGCTGTTTTTT. Its protein product is CAITTGMGNTGELFF.

This chain connects TRBV11-2 to TRBJ1-2, with D possibly TRBD1 on 5 matching bases. V was cut by 3 bases and J by 2 bases, with 10 bases left in between. CDR1 and CDR2 from the germline V gene are SGHAT and FQNNGV. CDR3 length: 14 amino acids. This CDR3 is CASSFQPGNYGYTF. DNA for the CDR3: TGTGCCAGCAGCTTTCAACCAGGGAACTATGGCTACACCTTC.

The chain carries TRBV2 and TRBJ1-2; 10 bases fit TRBD1. Trimming at V came to 10 bases and at J to 4 bases, leaving 9 bases not matched to a gene. The germline V gene has CDR1 SNHLY and CDR2 FYNNEI. CDR3 size: 14 residues. CDR3 protein: CAISPGQGSYGYTF. The CDR3 DNA is TGTGCCATCTCTCCGGGACAGGGGTCCTATGGCTACACCTTC.

The chain employs TRBV15 and TRBJ2-3; 14 bases fit TRBD2. The CDR3 consists of 18 residues. Germline V CDR1 and CDR2: LNHNV, YYDKDF (reference sequence). With V trimmed by 0 bases and J by 1 base, 3 bases remained unmatched. This CDR3 reads CATSRDKGLAGGTDTQYF. The CDR3 DNA follows: TGTGCCACCAGCAGAGATAAGGGACTAGCGGGGGGCACAGATACGCAGTATTTT.

This sequence joins TRBV27 and TRBJ2-3; 8 bases line up with TRBD1. The CDR3 consists of 16 residues. V dropped 5 bases and J dropped 2; count of bases not matched to a gene: 9. Germline V CDR1 and CDR2: MNHEY, SMNVEV (reference sequence). CDR3 residues: CASSPRGPVVTDTQYF. For the CDR3, the DNA is TGTGCCAGCAGTCCCAGGGGGCCGGTTGTCACAGATACGCAGTATTTT.

The V gene is TRBV19, the J gene TRBJ2-1; possible D gene TRBD2, 5 bases. Germline CDR1 is LNHDA and CDR2 is SQIVND (reference sequence). CDR3 length: 11 residues. The CDR3 DNA sequence: TGTGTAAGCGGTTCCTACAATGAGCAGTTCTTC. Its translation: CVSGSYNEQFF. The full variable domain, rest sourced from reference TRBV19 and TRBJ2-1, is DGGITQSPKYLFRKEGQNVTLSCEQNLNHDAMYWYRQDPGQGLRLIYYSQIVNDFQKGDIAEGYSVSREKKESFPLTVTSAQKNPTAFYLCVSGSYNEQFFGPGTRLTVL.

CDR3 nucleotide sequence: TGTGCCAGCAGCTCGACTAAGTCCCAGACTAGCCTAGATACGCAGTATTTT. It encodes CASSSTKSQTSLDTQYF. This chain links TRBV13 with TRBJ2-3, with 7 bases that match TRBD2. This CDR3 contains 17 residues. The trim removed 4 bases at V and 5 bases at J, leaving 15 bases unmatched. Germline loops: CDR1 PRHDT, CDR2 FYEKMQ (reference sequence).

Comment on this clone: The sample contains more than one DNA sequence encoding this CDR3. For the CDR3, the DNA is TGCGCCAGCAGTGAAGGGACAGGCTATGGCTACACCTTC. It yields the protein CASSEGTGYGYTF. The chain recombines TRBV10-1 with TRBJ1-2, with 8 bases lining up with TRBD1. Germline V lookup: CDR1 WNHNN, CDR2 SYGVQD (reference sequence). The V segment lost 3 bases and the J segment 4 bases; nucleotides outside the gene matches: 1. CDR3 length: 13 residues.

The chain links TRBV3-1 (or the pseudogene TRBV3-2) to TRBJ2-7, with a possible D match to TRBD2 (6 bases). CDR1 is LGHDT and CDR2 is YNNKEL in the germline V gene (reference sequence). The CDR3 is made up of 14 amino acids. The V and J ends lost 0 bases and 6 bases respectively, with 12 bases between them. In DNA form, the CDR3 reads TGTGCCAGCAGCCAAGAAGGAGGGGCCGGCGAGCAGTACTTC. Protein: CASSQEGGAGEQYF.